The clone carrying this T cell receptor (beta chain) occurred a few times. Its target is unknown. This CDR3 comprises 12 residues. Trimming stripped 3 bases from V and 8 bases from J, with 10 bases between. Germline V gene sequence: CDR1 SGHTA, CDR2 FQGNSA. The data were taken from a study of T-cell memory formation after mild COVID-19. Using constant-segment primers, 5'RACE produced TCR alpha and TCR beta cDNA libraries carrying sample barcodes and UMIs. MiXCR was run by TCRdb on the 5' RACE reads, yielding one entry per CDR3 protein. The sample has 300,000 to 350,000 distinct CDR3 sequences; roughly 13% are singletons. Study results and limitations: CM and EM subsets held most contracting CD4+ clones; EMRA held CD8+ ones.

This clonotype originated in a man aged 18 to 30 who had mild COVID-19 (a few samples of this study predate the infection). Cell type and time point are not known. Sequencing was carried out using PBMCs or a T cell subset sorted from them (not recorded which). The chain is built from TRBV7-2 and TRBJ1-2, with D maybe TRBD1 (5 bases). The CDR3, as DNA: TGTGCCAGCAGCTTGTACGGGGACGGCTACACCTTC. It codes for CASSLYGDGYTF.